The source of this T cell receptor beta chain is a study of T cell responses to AZD1222 COVID-19 vaccine. V was shortened by 5 bases and J by 7 bases, with 11 bases between the two germline ends. The CDR3 spans 12 residues. CDR1 and CDR2 (germline): SEHNR, FQNEAQ (reference sequence). Some clones are missing from TCRdb's copy, which holds only in-frame ones; the method was immunoSEQ multiplex PCR. Found here are about 150,000 clones, roughly nine tenths of them singletons; the top ten hold over 1.2%. Study-wide results and limits: Of spike-specific TCRs, nearly half reportedly target regions left unmutated in variants.

Details on this clone: Its antigen is unknown.

The chain combines TRBV7-9 with TRBJ1-2; D is unresolved. This sample comprised peripheral blood, obtained 28 days after the second AZD1222 dose. This TCR derives from an adult who received the AZD1222 COVID-19 vaccine. In DNA form, the CDR3 reads TGTGCCAGCAGCCCACTTGGGGTTGGCTACACCTTC. Amino acid sequence: CASSPLGVGYTF.